This T cell receptor (beta chain) was sequenced for a study of cytomegalovirus exposure and HLA in healthy donors. The study, taken as a whole, reports: Most subjects' HLA-A and HLA-B alleles were reportedly predicted from TCR beta sequences. Data from an earlier analysis indicated that most TCR beta V segments were productive either about 90% or about 30% of the time.

This PCR relied on a set of 60 Vbeta primers and 13 Jbeta primers. Here immunoSEQ multiplex PCR was the method, and the copy in TCRdb shows in-frame clones only, minus some. This table holds approximately 190,000 clones, almost 70% found once. Healthy individuals who donated bone marrow served as the donors. CDR3 length equals 14 residues. Deletions cut 2 bases from V and 3 bases from J, with 9 bases between. The V gene's germline CDR1 is SGDLS and CDR2 YYNGEE. Comment on this clone: Its matching antigen is unknown.

Material for sequencing was PBMCs. This clonotype was sampled from a man in his forties or fifties in good health and CMV-seropositive. The V and J genes are TRBV9 and TRBJ2-1, with a weak D call TRBD1 (6 bases). Here the CDR3 DNA reads TGTGCCAGCAGCGTGGGGGCGGGCTACAATGAGCAGTTCTTC. Translating it yields CASSVGAGYNEQFF.